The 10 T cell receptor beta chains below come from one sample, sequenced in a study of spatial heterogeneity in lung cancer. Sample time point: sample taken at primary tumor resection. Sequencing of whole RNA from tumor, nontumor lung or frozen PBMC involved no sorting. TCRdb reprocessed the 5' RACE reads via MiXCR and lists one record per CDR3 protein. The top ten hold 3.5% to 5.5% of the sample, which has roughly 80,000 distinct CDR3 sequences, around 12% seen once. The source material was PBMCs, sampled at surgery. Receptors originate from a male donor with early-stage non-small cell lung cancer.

CDR3 loop: CASSLGSVNEKLFF. In DNA, the CDR3 is TGTGCCAGCAGCTTAGGTAGTGTTAATGAAAAACTGTTTTTT. J is TRBJ1-4 and V is TRBV7-2, with unresolved D. Trimming removed 1 base at V and 4 bases at J, with 7 bases between. Germline-derived CDR1 and CDR2 are SGHTA and FQGNSA. The CDR3 totals 14 residues.

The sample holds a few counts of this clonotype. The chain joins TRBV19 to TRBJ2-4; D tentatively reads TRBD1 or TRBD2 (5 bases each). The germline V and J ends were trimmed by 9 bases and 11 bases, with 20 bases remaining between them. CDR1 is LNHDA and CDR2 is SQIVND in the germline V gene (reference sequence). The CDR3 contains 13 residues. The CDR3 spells CASLRDADGVQYF. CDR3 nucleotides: TGTGCCAGCCTTAGGGACGCGGACGGGGTTCAGTACTTC.

The CDR3 reads CASSPSGSGAFF. In nucleotides, the CDR3 is TGTGCCAGCAGCCCATCCGGGTCAGGGGCTTTCTTT. V is TRBV7-3 and J is TRBJ1-1, with D maybe TRBD1 (5 bases). Trimming removed 5 bases at V and 11 bases at J, with 15 bases between. The CDR3 contains 12 residues. CDR1 and CDR2 (germline): SGHTA, FQGTGA.

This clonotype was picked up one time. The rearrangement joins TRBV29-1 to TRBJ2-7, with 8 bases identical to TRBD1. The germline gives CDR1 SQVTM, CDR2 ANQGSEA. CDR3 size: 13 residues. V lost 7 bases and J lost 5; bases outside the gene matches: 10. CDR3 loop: CSALPQGDDEQYF. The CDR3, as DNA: TGCAGCGCTCTCCCACAGGGGGACGACGAGCAGTACTTC.

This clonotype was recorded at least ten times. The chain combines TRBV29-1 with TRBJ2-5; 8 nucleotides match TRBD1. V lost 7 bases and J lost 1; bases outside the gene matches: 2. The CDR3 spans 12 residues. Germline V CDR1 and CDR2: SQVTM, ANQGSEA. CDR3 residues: CSAGTGQETQYF. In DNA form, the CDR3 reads TGCAGCGCCGGGACAGGCCAAGAGACCCAGTACTTC.

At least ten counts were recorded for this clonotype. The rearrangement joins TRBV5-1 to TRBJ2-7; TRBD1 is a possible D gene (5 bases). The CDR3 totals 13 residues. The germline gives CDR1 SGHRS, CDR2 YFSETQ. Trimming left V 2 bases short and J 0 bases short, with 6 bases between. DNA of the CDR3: TGCGCCAGCAGCTTTGACAGCTCCTACGAGCAGTACTTC. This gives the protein CASSFDSSYEQYF.

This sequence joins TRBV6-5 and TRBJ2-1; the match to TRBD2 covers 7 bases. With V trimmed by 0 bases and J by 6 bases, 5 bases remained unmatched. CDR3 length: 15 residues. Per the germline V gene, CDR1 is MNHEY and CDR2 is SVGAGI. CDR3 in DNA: TGTGCCAGCAGTTACTCTGGGACTAACCGCAATGAGCAGTTCTTC. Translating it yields CASSYSGTNRNEQFF.

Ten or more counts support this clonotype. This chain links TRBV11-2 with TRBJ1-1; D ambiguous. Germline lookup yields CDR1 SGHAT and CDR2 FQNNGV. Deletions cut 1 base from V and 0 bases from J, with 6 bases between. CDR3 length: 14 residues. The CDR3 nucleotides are TGTGCCAGCAGCTTAGGGGTTTTGAACACTGAAGCTTTCTTT. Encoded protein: CASSLGVLNTEAFF.

DNA of the CDR3: TGTGCCAGCAGCGAGCGGGGGAGGGAGACCCAGTACTTC. Translation: CASSERGRETQYF. The genes are TRBV6-5 and TRBJ2-5; 8 bases fit TRBD2. CDR3 length: 13 amino acids. Germline V lookup: CDR1 MNHEY, CDR2 SVGAGI. V was clipped by 6 bases and J by 5 bases; unmatched bases: 5.

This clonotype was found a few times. The chain's CDR3 is CSASSGDRNEQFF. The CDR3 DNA sequence: TGCAGCGCCTCTAGCGGGGACCGCAATGAGCAGTTCTTC. The rearrangement joins TRBV20-1 to TRBJ2-1; 9 bases fit TRBD2. CDR1 is DFQATT, CDR2 SNEGSKA, per germline (reference sequence). The CDR3 has 13 residues.